Below are 25 T cell receptor beta chains sequenced from a single sample in a study of early T cells in non-severe SARS-CoV-2 infection. TCRdb reprocessed the 5' RACE reads via MiXCR and lists one record per CDR3 protein. The table lists some 82,000 distinct CDR3 sequences, roughly 6% of them singletons. Sequenced sample: whole blood. The receptors here all came from an adult who was a healthcare worker with PCR-confirmed SARS-CoV-2 infection or an uninfected control (not recorded which).

This clonotype turned up a few times. CDR3 nucleotide sequence: TGTGCCAGCAGTTTACCAGGGGCGCGGGACACCATATATTTT. Translation gives CASSLPGARDTIYF. J is TRBJ1-3 and V is TRBV28; tentative D call: TRBD1 (6 bases). Trimming cost V 2 bases and J 8 bases, with 13 bases left between them. CDR1 and CDR2 from the germline V gene are MDHEN and SYDVKM. There are 14 residues in the CDR3.

The table lists this clonotype with many counts. CDR3: CSASGDTFSSGANVLTF. The CDR3 nucleotides are TGCAGTGCTAGTGGGGACACATTTAGCTCTGGGGCCAACGTCCTGACTTTC. The chain is built from TRBV20-1 and TRBJ2-6; possible D gene TRBD1, 6 bases. CDR3 length equals 17 residues. Per germline, CDR1 DFQATT and CDR2 SNEGSKA (reference sequence). Trimming left V 3 bases short and J 0 bases short, with 15 bases between.

This clonotype was counted at least ten times. This rearrangement joins TRBV7-8 to TRBJ2-7; 9 bases match TRBD2. The trim removed 1 base at V and 0 bases at J, leaving 10 bases unmatched. Germline loops: CDR1 SGHVS, CDR2 FQNEAQ. The CDR3 runs 18 residues. The CDR3 loop is CASSLGSGSSLGSYEQYF. In nucleotides, the CDR3 is TGTGCCAGCAGCTTAGGTAGCGGGAGCTCATTGGGCTCCTACGAGCAGTACTTC.

V is TRBV20-1 and J is TRBJ2-7; D uncertain. Trimming took off 1 base at V and 2 bases at J, with 15 bases between the two ends. CDR3 length equals 15 residues. The germline CDR1 and CDR2 sequences are DFQATT and SNEGSKA (reference sequence). The CDR3 reads CSARGGRVYPYEQYF. The CDR3 DNA sequence: TGCAGTGCTAGAGGTGGCCGGGTTTACCCCTACGAGCAGTACTTC.

This clonotype was seen ten or more times. V usage is TRBV7-9 and J usage is TRBJ2-3; 12 bases are a match to TRBD2. V shed 3 bases and J 6 bases; nucleotides not matched to a gene: 10. There are 17 residues in the CDR3. CDR1 is SEHNR, CDR2 FQNEAQ, per germline (reference sequence). As DNA, the CDR3 is TGTGCCAGCAGCTTGCGGCTAGCGGGGGGGCAGGATGATACGCAGTATTTT. It yields the protein CASSLRLAGGQDDTQYF. Using reference TRBV7-9 and TRBJ2-3 for the parts outside the CDR3, the full variable domain is DTGVSQNPRHKITKRGQNVTFRCDPISEHNRLYWYRQTLGQGPEFLTYFQNEAQLEKSRLLSDRFSAERPKGSFSTLEIQRTEQGDSAMYLCASSLRLAGGQDDTQYFGPGTRLTVL.

The sample holds many counts of this clonotype. This chain connects TRBV9 to TRBJ2-2; tentative D call: TRBD2 (6 bases). Looked up from germline, CDR1 is SGDLS and CDR2 is YYNGEE. This CDR3 is 17 amino acids long. V lost 3 bases to trimming and J lost 2 bases, with 17 bases between them. CDR3 loop: CASSETSSGHNTGELFF. The CDR3 coding sequence is TGTGCCAGCAGCGAGACCTCCAGCGGGCACAACACCGGGGAGCTGTTTTTT.

This clonotype appeared a few times. This chain links TRBV27 with TRBJ2-1; TRBD2 might be the D (5 bases). Trimming removed 2 bases from V and 5 bases from J, with 16 bases in between. CDR1 and CDR2 (germline): MNHEY, SMNVEV (reference sequence). This CDR3 is 16 amino acids long. As DNA, the CDR3 is TGTGCCAGCAGTTTAGAGGGTAGTGGGATCGACAATGAGCAGTTCTTC. As protein: CASSLEGSGIDNEQFF.

Ten or more counts support this clonotype. The chain employs TRBV7-8 and TRBJ1-5; maybe TRBD1 (5 bases). Germline V lookup: CDR1 SGHVS, CDR2 FQNEAQ. V was trimmed by 5 bases and J by 0 bases, leaving 11 bases between them. The CDR3 is 15 amino acids. The CDR3 DNA reads TGTGCCAGCAGCCGGGACGGGATTAGCAATCAGCCCCAGCATTTT. This encodes CASSRDGISNQPQHF. Supplemented by reference TRBV7-8 and TRBJ1-5, the full variable domain reads GAGVSQSPRYKVAKRGQDVALRCDPISGHVSLFWYQQALGQGPEFLTYFQNEAQLDKSGLPSDRFFAERPEGSVSTLKIQRTQQEDSAVYLCASSRDGISNQPQHFGDGTRLSIL.

This clonotype showed up many times. This chain uses TRBV29-1 with TRBJ2-4, with TRBD1 identical over 10 bases. CDR1 SQVTM and CDR2 ANQGSEA come from the germline V gene. Unmatched junction bases numbered 5, after V lost 4 bases and J lost 2 bases. The CDR3 contains 15 residues. The CDR3 protein is CSVVTGGSTKNIQYF. CDR3 nucleotides: TGCAGCGTTGTGACAGGGGGCTCAACCAAAAACATTCAGTACTTC.

The chain is built from TRBV29-1 and TRBJ1-2; TRBD1 might be the D (5 bases). The CDR3 runs 14 residues. Germline V CDR1 and CDR2: SQVTM, ANQGSEA. Trimming cost V 3 bases and J 8 bases, with 19 bases left between them. CDR3 loop: CSVERVTGRGGYTF. The DNA for the CDR3 is TGCAGCGTTGAGAGGGTAACGGGGAGGGGCGGCTACACCTTC.

This clonotype was observed many times. V usage is TRBV19 and J usage is TRBJ2-7, with D tentatively TRBD1 or TRBD2 (5 bases each). CDR3 length equals 13 residues. Germline CDR1 is LNHDA and CDR2 is SQIVND (reference sequence). The V end lost 8 bases, the J end lost 0 bases, and 11 bases lay between the germline ends. CDR3 nucleotide sequence: TGTGCCAGTCGGGCAGGGAGCTCCTACGAGCAGTACTTC. It yields the protein CASRAGSSYEQYF.

This clonotype was seen only a few times. This chain connects TRBV6-1 to TRBJ1-1; D is undetermined. Trimming cost V 4 bases and J 3 bases, with 6 bases left between them. The CDR3 is 12 residues long. CDR1 is MNHNS and CDR2 is SASEGT in the germline V gene. DNA for the CDR3: TGTGCCAGCAGTGTGCGGGACACTGAAGCTTTCTTT. This encodes CASSVRDTEAFF.

This clonotype was recorded at least ten times. V is TRBV2 and J is TRBJ2-1; 10 positions match TRBD2. Germline V lookup: CDR1 SNHLY, CDR2 FYNNEI. Germline trimming cut 5 bases from V and 10 bases from J; bases unmatched to any gene: 5. The CDR3 consists of 13 residues. The CDR3 DNA reads as TGTGCCAGCAGTAGCGGGGGGGGATGGGAGCAGTTCTTC. Its protein is CASSSGGGWEQFF.

Many counts were recorded for this clonotype. This rearrangement joins TRBV3-1 to TRBJ1-4; perhaps TRBD1 as D (5 bases). Germline CDR1 LGHDT, CDR2 YNNKEL (reference sequence). V lost 4 bases to trimming and J lost 8 bases, with 11 bases between them. The CDR3 is made up of 13 amino acids. As DNA, the CDR3 is TGTGCCAGCAGCCGGGACCTTGGGGAAAAACTGTTTTTT. Translating it yields CASSRDLGEKLFF.

This clonotype turned up a few times. This chain uses TRBV7-2 with TRBJ1-6; 7 bases are shared with TRBD1. Germline values: CDR1 SGHTA, CDR2 FQGNSA. V lost 6 bases to trimming and J lost 10 bases; unmatched junction nucleotides: 9. There are 14 residues in the CDR3. The CDR3 nucleotides read TGTGCCAGCAGTTTCGACAGGGACTGGTCACCCCTCCACTTT. Amino acid sequence: CASSFDRDWSPLHF.

This chain joins TRBV5-8 and TRBJ2-1; D unresolved. V was cut by 4 bases and J by 9 bases, with 11 bases left in between. The CDR3 is made up of 12 amino acids. Germline-derived CDR1 and CDR2 are SGHTS and YDEGEE. CDR3 residues: CASSVWVGEQFF. The CDR3 nucleotides are TGTGCCAGCAGCGTCTGGGTGGGTGAGCAGTTCTTC.

A few counts support this clonotype. The gene calls are TRBV6-6 and TRBJ1-1; weak D call: TRBD1 (5 bases). CDR1 MNHNY and CDR2 SVGAGI come from the germline V gene (reference sequence). Trimming cost V 7 bases and J 5 bases, with 20 bases left between them. The length of the CDR3 is 15 residues. As DNA, the CDR3 is TGTGCCAGCACCCATACTACTGACAGACCGACTGAAGCTTTCTTT. Encoded protein: CASTHTTDRPTEAFF.

This clonotype was seen a handful of times. The chain recombines TRBV29-1 with TRBJ2-4; TRBD1 agrees at 8 bases. CDR1 is SQVTM and CDR2 is ANQGSEA in the germline V gene. V dropped 4 bases and J dropped 5; count of bases not matched to a gene: 4. The CDR3 extends over 13 amino acids. The CDR3 DNA reads as TGCAGCGTTGCCGGGACAGGAGAAAACATTCAGTACTTC. Translation: CSVAGTGENIQYF.

This clonotype appeared a few times. The chain is built from TRBV7-8 and TRBJ1-2; D is undetermined. The length of the CDR3 is 14 residues. The germline V and J ends were trimmed by 5 bases and 4 bases, with 14 bases remaining between them. The germline V gene encodes CDR1 SGHVS and CDR2 FQNEAQ. The CDR3, as DNA: TGTGCCAGCAGCCAAAGAGACACCAGCTATGGCTACACCTTC. Translation gives CASSQRDTSYGYTF.

In this sample, this clonotype turned up many times. The chain links TRBV6-5 to TRBJ1-6; 7 positions agree with TRBD1. V lost 6 bases to trimming and J lost 0 bases; unmatched junction nucleotides: 14. The CDR3 totals 19 residues. Germline assignment: CDR1 MNHEY and CDR2 SVGAGI. CDR3 protein: CASRPDRDPTSSYNSPLHF. In DNA, the CDR3 is TGTGCCAGCAGACCCGACAGGGATCCCACGAGCTCCTATAATTCACCCCTCCACTTT.

This clonotype was seen many times. The chain links TRBV6-1 to TRBJ2-7, with 11 positions matching TRBD2. This CDR3 comprises 14 residues. Germline CDR1 MNHNS, CDR2 SASEGT. Germline trimming cut 8 bases from V and 5 bases from J; bases unmatched to any gene: 8. CDR3 loop: CASETSGRFDEQYF. The CDR3 DNA follows: TGTGCCAGCGAAACTAGCGGGAGATTCGACGAGCAGTACTTC.

At least ten counts were recorded for this clonotype. The chain employs TRBV11-2 and TRBJ2-7; tentatively, D is TRBD1 or TRBD2 (5 bases each). The ends were cut back, 3 bases at V and 6 bases at J, with 12 bases in the middle. Germline CDR1 reads SGHAT; CDR2 reads FQNNGV. The CDR3 consists of 13 residues. The DNA of the CDR3 is TGTGCCAGCAGCTTCGGGGCTGGGGGCGAGCAGTACTTC. Protein: CASSFGAGGEQYF.

There are many counts of this clonotype. The chain is built from TRBV3-1 and TRBJ2-7, with D perhaps TRBD1 (5 bases). Trimming removed 5 bases at V and 4 bases at J, with 9 bases between. CDR1 and CDR2 from the germline V gene are LGHDT and YNNKEL (reference sequence). The CDR3 extends over 12 amino acids. The CDR3 sequence is CASSANRYEQYF. In DNA form, the CDR3 reads TGTGCCAGCAGCGCGAACAGGTACGAGCAGTACTTC.

Many counts were recorded for this clonotype. The chain joins TRBV29-1 to TRBJ1-4; 7 bases map to TRBD1. The CDR3 length is 13 residues. Germline trimming cut 4 bases from V and 7 bases from J; bases unmatched to any gene: 6. CDR1 and CDR2 (germline): SQVTM, ANQGSEA. CDR3 amino acids: CSVGQGGGEKLFF. The CDR3 DNA follows: TGCAGCGTTGGACAGGGTGGGGGTGAAAAACTGTTTTTT.

This clonotype was recorded many times. The CDR3 sequence is CASGQGQDAHNEQFF. In DNA form, the CDR3 reads TGTGCCAGCGGCCAGGGACAGGATGCCCACAATGAGCAGTTCTTC. The J gene is TRBJ2-1, the V gene TRBV2; TRBD1 matches 8 bases. V trimming: 8 bases; J trimming: 5 bases; junction bases outside the gene matches: 11. CDR3 length: 15 amino acids. The germline gives CDR1 SNHLY, CDR2 FYNNEI. The full variable domain, with the rest looked up from reference TRBV2 and TRBJ2-1, is EPEVTQTPSHQVTQMGQEVILRCVPISNHLYFYWYRQILGQKVEFLVSFYNNEISEKSEIFDDQFSVERPDGSNFTLKIRSTKLEDSAMYFCASGQGQDAHNEQFFGPGTRLTVL.